This record looks at one T cell receptor (beta chain) sequence and its context. The table came from immunoSEQ multiplex PCR; TCRdb's copy has only in-frame clones and leaves some out. Among approximately 90,000 clones listed, 70% to 85% were seen once. The sample originates from a study of blood T cell repertoires in COVID-19. In the study overall: Sites across the United States, Italy and Spain contributed samples from acute and convalescent COVID-19. PBMCs, B-cell-depleted T cells, or T cells were the source of the cDNA or gDNA that made up the material.

This CDR3 region has 16 residues. Trimming cost V 4 bases and J 3 bases; bases outside gene matches: 4. Germline assignment: CDR1 SGDLS and CDR2 YYNGEE. The sequence came from a man between 60 and 75 years old with acute or convalescent COVID-19. This chain joins TRBV9 and TRBJ2-6, with 10 positions matching TRBD2. What was sequenced was peripheral blood. As DNA, the CDR3 is TGTGCCAGCAGCTCCGGGACTAGCGTTGGGGCCAACGTCCTGACTTTC. Residues: CASSSGTSVGANVLTF.